A selection of T cell receptor beta chains follows, all from one sample in a study of blood T cell repertoires in COVID-19. Produced via immunoSEQ multiplex PCR; TCRdb's table is partial and in-frame only. This table holds over 60,000 clones, 75% to 90% found once. The sample was peripheral blood. These receptors were collected from a woman of 80 years or more with active or convalescent COVID-19. CDR3s include the opening cysteine and the closing phenylalanine or tryptophan. Fields, in order: J gene, D gene, clone size, V gene, CDR3 DNA, CDR3 protein. The D gene is left open where the match is weak. Rows may omit the clone size; those that give it use once, few, many or a size class.

>TRBJ2-3|TRBD2|.|TRBV4-3
TGCGCCAGCAGCCAAGAATTGAGACTAGCGGGGGGGCCTGGGGATACGCAGTATTTT
CASSQELRLAGGPGDTQYF
>TRBJ2-3|.|.|TRBV12-5
TGTGCTAGTGGTTTGTCACGGGGCACAGATACGCAGTATTTT
CASGLSRGTDTQYF
>TRBJ2-2|TRBD2|.|TRBV10-3
TGTGCCATCAGTGAAACTAGCGGAAACACCGGGGAGCTGTTTTTT
CAISETSGNTGELFF
>TRBJ1-5|TRBD1|.|TRBV30
TGTGCCTGGAGTGTCACAGGGGTTGGCAATCAGCCCCAGCATTTT
CAWSVTGVGNQPQHF
>TRBJ2-2|TRBD2|once|TRBV3-1/TRBV3-2
TGTGCCAGCAGCCAAGAGCGGGGGACTAATTCGAACACCGGGGAGCTGTTTTTT
CASSQERGTNSNTGELFF
>TRBJ1-1|.|.|TRBV7-3
TGTGCCAGCAGCTCCGCGGGGGGCACCCAAGCTTTCTTT
CASSSAGGTQAFF
>TRBJ1-2|.|.|TRBV24-1
TGTGCCACCAGTGACCCTCAGGGCTATGGCTACACCTTC
CATSDPQGYGYTF
>TRBJ1-1|.|few|TRBV30
TGTGCCTGGAGTGTAAGCGTCAGAAGCGACACTGAAGCTTTCTTT
CAWSVSVRSDTEAFF
>TRBJ2-7|.|once|TRBV7-3
TGTGCCAGCAGCTTAATTACTAACGGAGAGCAGTACTTC
CASSLITNGEQYF
>TRBJ2-2|.|.|TRBV5-4
TGTGCCAGCAGCTTGATTGCTGGAGTTAACACCGGGGAGCTGTTTTTT
CASSLIAGVNTGELFF
>TRBJ1-1|.|once|TRBV12-3/TRBV12-4
TGTGCCAGCAGCCGGGAGAACACTGAAGCTTTCTTT
CASSRENTEAFF
>TRBJ2-7|.|.|TRBV6-5
TGTGCCAGCAGTTTCGGGGGGCTGTACGAGCAGTACTTC
CASSFGGLYEQYF
>TRBJ2-7|TRBD1|.|TRBV7-9
TGTGCCAGCAGCGCAACAGGGGGCCAGTTTATTGAGCAGTACTTC
CASSATGGQFIEQYF
>TRBJ1-1|TRBD1|.|TRBV28
TGTGCCAGCAGTCCCCAGGGGGCGCGGAACACTGAAGCTTTCTTT
CASSPQGARNTEAFF
>TRBJ1-4|.|.|TRBV10-3
TGTGCCATCCGGAATGAGGGTGGTGAAAAACTGTTTTTT
CAIRNEGGEKLFF
>TRBJ2-7|.|few|TRBV28
TGTGCCAGCAGTAGAGGGAACTCCTACGAGCAGTACTTC
CASSRGNSYEQYF
>TRBJ2-3|.|.|TRBV10-1
TGCGCCAGCAGTGAAGGAGGAGGGAGCACAGATACGCAGTATTTT
CASSEGGGSTDTQYF
>TRBJ2-5|TRBD2|.|TRBV5-4
TGTGCCAGCAGCCGTAGCGGGGGGGCATTGGAGACCCAGTACTTC
CASSRSGGALETQYF
>TRBJ2-2|.|.|TRBV6-5
TGTGCCAGCAGTTACAGGGGGGGGCTCGGGGAGCTGTTTTTT
CASSYRGGLGELFF
>TRBJ2-7|TRBD2|.|TRBV7-2
TGTGCCAGCAGCTTAGAAGGGACTAGCGGTGCCTACGAGCAGTACTTC
CASSLEGTSGAYEQYF
>TRBJ1-3|.|.|TRBV10-3
TGTGCCACCCGACAGGCACACTCTGGAAACACCATATATTTT
CATRQAHSGNTIYF